This T cell receptor beta chain comes out of a study of cytomegalovirus exposure and HLA in healthy donors. Turning to the study itself: Samples from HLA-typed donors yielded 85 million to 95 million unique TCRs in an early data release. General study findings and limits: Certain indistinguishable V segments, among them TRBV6-2 and TRBV6-3, were excluded.

CDR1 is MNHEY, CDR2 SVGAGI, per germline. Trimming took off 5 bases at V and 4 bases at J, with 9 bases between the two ends. CDR3 size: 12 residues. The PCR used 60 Vbeta and 13 Jbeta primers. Method: immunoSEQ multiplex PCR; TCRdb's copy keeps in-frame clones and lacks some. The sample contains 150,000 to 200,000 clones, roughly 84% of which appear only once. A remark on this clone: No antigen is known for it.

The sequenced material came from PBMCs. The clonotype was recovered from a woman in her fifties or sixties in good health and CMV-seropositive. The chain uses TRBV6-5 and TRBJ2-7; D may be TRBD1 (6 bases). CDR3 region: CASSAQGYEQYF. CDR3 bases: TGTGCCAGCAGTGCTCAGGGGTACGAGCAGTACTTC.